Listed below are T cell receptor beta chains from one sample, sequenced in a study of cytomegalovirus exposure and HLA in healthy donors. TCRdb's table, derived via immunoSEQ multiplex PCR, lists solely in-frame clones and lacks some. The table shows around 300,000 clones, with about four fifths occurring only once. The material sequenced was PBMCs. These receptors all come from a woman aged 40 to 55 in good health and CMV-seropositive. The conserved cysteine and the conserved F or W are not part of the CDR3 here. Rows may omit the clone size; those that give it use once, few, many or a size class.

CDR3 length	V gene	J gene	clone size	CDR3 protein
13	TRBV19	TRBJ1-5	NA	ASRPGQGESQPQH
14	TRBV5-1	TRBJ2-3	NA	ASSLVVTESTDTQY
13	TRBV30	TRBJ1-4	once	AWSVRGGANEKLF
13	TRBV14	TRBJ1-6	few	ASSQDRGWDSPLH
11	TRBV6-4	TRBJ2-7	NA	ASSLQPGYEQY
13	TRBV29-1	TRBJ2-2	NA	SVADGAGGTGELF
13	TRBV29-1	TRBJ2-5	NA	SVELVAGVQETQY
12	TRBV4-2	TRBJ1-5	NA	ASSQRDEDQPQH
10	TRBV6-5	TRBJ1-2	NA	ASSGGDYGYT
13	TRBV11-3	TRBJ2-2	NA	ASSTGQGVTGELF
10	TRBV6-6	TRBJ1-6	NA	ASSYQVSPLH
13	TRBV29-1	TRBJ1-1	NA	SVGSQGLGHTEAF
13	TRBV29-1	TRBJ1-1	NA	SVEDPGFKGTEAF
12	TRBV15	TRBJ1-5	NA	ATSSDSYNQPQH
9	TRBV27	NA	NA	ASKTGGEQY
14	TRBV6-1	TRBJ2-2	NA	ASSAADRRGTGELF
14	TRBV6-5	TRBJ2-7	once	ASSFGTSGSAYEQY
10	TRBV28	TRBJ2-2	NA	ASSSLTGELF
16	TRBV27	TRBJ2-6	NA	ASPNTGWGFSGANGLT
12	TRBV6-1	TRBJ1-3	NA	ASSLDRTGNTIY
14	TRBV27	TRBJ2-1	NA	ASGRHGLSSYNEQF
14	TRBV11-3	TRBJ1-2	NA	ASSFGTGGRGDGYT
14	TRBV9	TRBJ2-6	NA	ASSVGEGAGANVLT
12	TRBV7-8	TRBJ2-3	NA	ASRGISSTDTQY
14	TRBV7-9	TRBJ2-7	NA	ASSPTRVGQVGEQY
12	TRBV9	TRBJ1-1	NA	ASSVAAGWAEAF
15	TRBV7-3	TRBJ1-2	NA	ASSPELTGVVAEGYT
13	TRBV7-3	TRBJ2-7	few	ASSFVTSGLYEQY
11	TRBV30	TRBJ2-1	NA	AWSLGAGDEQF